One sample yielded the 17 T cell receptor beta chains listed below, sequenced in a study of blood T cell repertoires in COVID-19 (dated by TCRdb to 2018 to 2021). The method was the immunoSEQ multiplex PCR assay. Imported from immuneACCESS, the table was reduced by TCRdb to in-frame sequences with V and J called. These copies leave out some clones; in studies compared against another copy, an unresolved V gene accounts for under half, and the cause of the remainder is not known. Counted in this sample were around 200,000 clones; around 85% of them appeared once. 3.1% of the sample rests with the top ten. The sequencing input was PBMCs or T cells enriched from blood (not recorded which). The receptors here all came from a woman in her forties or fifties in a cohort exposed to, infected with or recovered from COVID-19 (not recorded which).

The chain has TRBV30 and TRBJ2-7; 7 nucleotides match TRBD1. In germline, CDR1 is GTSNPN, CDR2 SVGIG (reference sequence). The CDR3 is 14 residues long. J gave up 2 bases and V 1 base, and 5 bases lay outside the gene matches. The DNA for the CDR3 is TGTGCCTGGAGTGAATTAACAGGGGCCTACGAGCAGTACTTC. This translates into CAWSELTGAYEQYF.

The CDR3 DNA reads as TGTGCCAGTGGGGGGGGCAGACCGAACACTGAAGCTTTCTTT. This translates into CASGGGRPNTEAFF. The genes are TRBV19 and TRBJ1-1, with D perhaps matching TRBD1 (6 bases). With 8 bases removed from V and 1 base from J, the gap between germline ends came to 14 bases. Per the germline V gene, CDR1 is LNHDA and CDR2 is SQIVND (reference sequence). The CDR3 loop spans 14 amino acids.

The chain carries TRBV2 and TRBJ1-5; D unclear. CDR1 is SNHLY, CDR2 FYNNEI, per germline. V gave up 6 bases and J gave up 6 bases, with 15 bases separating them. The length of the CDR3 is 14 residues. The CDR3 nucleotides are TGTGCCAGCAGCGGGGAGGGTTCTAGTCAGCCCCAGCATTTT. Protein: CASSGEGSSQPQHF.

The genes are TRBV18 and TRBJ2-5, with D maybe TRBD2 (5 bases). V lost 2 bases and J lost 5, with 15 bases in between. This CDR3 region has 15 residues. The germline gives CDR1 KGHSH, CDR2 LQKENI. CDR3 DNA: TGTGCCAGCTCACCAGTCGGGGTCCCGCAGGAGACCCAGTACTTC. It encodes CASSPVGVPQETQYF. Using reference TRBV18 and TRBJ2-5 for the parts outside the CDR3, the full variable domain is NAGVMQNPRHLVRRRGQEARLRCSPMKGHSHVYWYRQLPEEGLKFMVYLQKENIIDESGMPKERFSAEFPKEGPSILRIQQVVRGDSAAYFCASSPVGVPQETQYFGPGTRLLVL.

The V and J genes are TRBV5-1 and TRBJ2-1, with D hard to call. This CDR3 has 16 amino acids. Germline values: CDR1 SGHRS, CDR2 YFSETQ. The V end was cut by 4 bases, the J end by 4 bases, with 18 bases between. The CDR3 coding sequence is TGCGCCAGCAGCGTGGTGGTTTCAGATTTTTACAATGAGCAGTTCTTC. Amino acid sequence: CASSVVVSDFYNEQFF.

The rearrangement uses TRBV2 and TRBJ2-6, with a possible D match to TRBD2 (5 bases). The V end was cut by 6 bases, the J end by 1 base, with 10 bases between. The CDR3 has 15 residues. Germline CDR1 and CDR2: SNHLY and FYNNEI. The CDR3 region has the DNA TGTGCCAGCAGCTCCGGAGGTTCTGGGGCCAACGTCCTGACTTTC. Its protein product is CASSSGGSGANVLTF.

This clone was observed once. V usage is TRBV12-3 or TRBV12-4 and J usage is TRBJ1-2; D gene unclear. The CDR3 length is 12 residues. Trimming left V 1 base short and J 8 bases short, with 8 bases between. CDR3 nucleotides: TGTGCCAGCAGTTTAGTTCGCGAGGGCTACACCTTC. Translating gives CASSLVREGYTF.

The chain combines TRBV10-3 with TRBJ2-3, with D perhaps TRBD2 (6 bases). V lost 10 bases and J 4 bases, leaving 21 bases between the germline ends. The germline V gene encodes CDR1 ENHRY and CDR2 SYGVKD. This CDR3 spans 15 amino acids. The CDR3 is CATSWGMAGSDTQYF. The CDR3 coding sequence is TGTGCCACCTCCTGGGGGATGGCGGGGTCAGATACGCAGTATTTT.

The J gene is TRBJ2-1, the V gene TRBV4-2, with 11 bases that match TRBD2. This CDR3 comprises 18 residues. V lost 3 bases, J lost 5 bases, and 12 bases stayed unmatched. Germline CDR1 LGHNA, CDR2 YNFKEQ. CDR3 residues: CASSHSSGSGGANNEQFF. The CDR3, as DNA: TGTGCCAGCAGCCACTCTAGCGGTAGCGGGGGGGCAAACAATGAGCAGTTCTTC.

The chain recombines TRBV18 with TRBJ1-6; D is perhaps TRBD1 (6 bases). This CDR3 spans 14 amino acids. Trimming took 3 bases from V and 10 from J, leaving 13 bases between them. Germline V CDR1 and CDR2: KGHSH, LQKENI. The CDR3 nucleotides are TGTGCCAGCTCACCCAGGGGATTTGACTCACCCCTCCACTTT. It specifies CASSPRGFDSPLHF.

This chain uses TRBV7-8 with TRBJ1-3; D is possibly TRBD1 (6 bases). The CDR3 extends over 15 amino acids. V was cut by 1 base and J by 4 bases, with 11 bases left in between. Looked up from germline, CDR1 is SGHVS and CDR2 is FQNEAQ. The CDR3 reads CASSLVGAGGNTIYF. The CDR3 DNA reads TGTGCCAGCAGCTTAGTGGGGGCTGGAGGAAACACCATATATTTT.

The chain carries TRBV10-3 and TRBJ1-5; 7 bases align to TRBD1. Germline CDR1 and CDR2: ENHRY and SYGVKD. Trimming at V came to 6 bases and at J to 0 bases, leaving 5 bases not matched to a gene. The CDR3 runs to 15 residues. For the CDR3, the DNA is TGTGCCATCAGATCGGACAGGCTTAGCAATCAGCCCCAGCATTTT. As protein: CAIRSDRLSNQPQHF.

V and J are TRBV4-3 and TRBJ1-2; the match to TRBD1 covers 12 bases. The CDR3 has 15 residues. J gave up 10 bases and V 4 bases, and 10 bases lay outside the gene matches. Germline CDR1 reads LGHNA; CDR2 reads YSLEER. Here the CDR3 reads CASSRGGTGGQVYTF. In DNA, the CDR3 is TGCGCCAGCAGCCGAGGGGGGACAGGGGGCCAGGTCTACACCTTC.

The chain joins TRBV7-2 to TRBJ2-3; D is unclear. CDR3 length: 13 residues. The V end was cut by 8 bases, the J end by 8 bases, with 17 bases between. The germline V gene encodes CDR1 SGHTA and CDR2 FQGNSA. In nucleotides, the CDR3 is TGTGCCAGCGCGGCAGTCCAAGGTGGTACGCAGTATTTT. Translated: CASAAVQGGTQYF.

This rearrangement joins TRBV3-1 (or the pseudogene TRBV3-2) to TRBJ2-3; TRBD2 matches at 11 bases. CDR1 is LGHDT and CDR2 is YNNKEL in the germline V gene (reference sequence). The CDR3 runs 19 residues. V lost 0 bases to trimming and J lost 4 bases; unmatched junction nucleotides: 12. CDR3 residues: CASSQDHRASGGRADTQYF. Written as DNA, the CDR3 is TGTGCCAGCAGCCAAGATCACCGGGCTAGCGGGGGGCGGGCAGATACGCAGTATTTT.

This sequence joins TRBV7-9 and TRBJ1-1; possibly TRBD1 for D (6 bases). With 1 base removed from V and 1 base from J, the gap between germline ends came to 19 bases. This CDR3 comprises 18 residues. Germline assignment: CDR1 SEHNR and CDR2 FQNEAQ (reference sequence). CDR3 amino acids: CASSLEVRPGAKNTEAFF. The DNA for the CDR3 is TGTGCCAGCAGCTTAGAAGTCCGGCCAGGGGCGAAGAACACTGAAGCTTTCTTT.

V gene TRBV7-8 combines with J gene TRBJ1-2; the match to TRBD1 covers 9 bases. CDR1 SGHVS and CDR2 FQNEAQ come from the germline V gene. Trimming removed 5 bases from V and 2 bases from J; junction bases left unmatched: 9. This CDR3 has 16 residues. CDR3 nucleotides: TGTGCCAGCAGCACACCCCGAGGACAGGGGAACTATGGCTACACCTTC. Amino acid sequence: CASSTPRGQGNYGYTF.